This is a list of T cell receptor beta chains from one sample in a study of blood T cell repertoires in COVID-19. Sequencing used immunoSEQ multiplex PCR; TCRdb keeps in-frame clones, though not all of them. This table holds some 95,000 clones, about 86% found once. The sequenced sample consisted of peripheral blood. The origin of the receptors is a man of 80 years or more with active or convalescent COVID-19. The CDR3 runs from the conserved cysteine through the conserved F or W. A D gene is named only where the DNA matches it firmly. A row's size may be missing; if present it is once, few, many or a size class.

v_call,clone_size,j_call,d_call,cdr3_aa,cdr3_nt
TRBV7-2,.,TRBJ2-1,TRBD2,CASSHRGTSGRRNEQFF,TGTGCCAGCAGCCATAGGGGGACTAGCGGGAGGCGAAATGAGCAGTTCTTC
TRBV29-1,.,TRBJ2-1,TRBD2,CSVEGTSGRAVANEQFF,TGCAGCGTTGAAGGGACTAGCGGGAGGGCAGTAGCCAATGAGCAGTTCTTC
TRBV5-1,.,TRBJ1-1,.,CASSLVQGLDTEAFF,TGCGCCAGCAGCTTGGTCCAGGGATTGGACACTGAAGCTTTCTTT
TRBV24-1,.,TRBJ2-1,.,CATAGTVGNEQFF,TGTGCCACCGCGGGCACGGTCGGCAATGAGCAGTTCTTC
TRBV4-2,.,TRBJ2-4,TRBD2,CASSQGGGDLAKNIQYF,TGTGCCAGCAGCCAAGGGGGGGGAGATTTAGCCAAAAACATTCAGTACTTC
TRBV5-8,.,TRBJ1-1,TRBD1,CASSKDRVAEAFF,TGTGCCAGCAGCAAGGACAGGGTCGCTGAAGCTTTCTTT
TRBV2,.,TRBJ1-1,TRBD1,CASTMDRLKNTEAFF,TGTGCCAGCACCATGGACAGGCTAAAGAACACTGAAGCTTTCTTT
TRBV9,.,TRBJ2-1,TRBD2,CASSPTRGGLNEQFF,TGTGCCAGCAGCCCAACTCGGGGGGGACTCAATGAGCAGTTCTTC
TRBV3-1/TRBV3-2,.,TRBJ1-5,TRBD1,CASSQAGGGQPQHF,TGTGCCAGCAGCCAAGCAGGGGGCGGTCAGCCCCAGCATTTT
TRBV6-6,.,TRBJ2-2,.,CASSYSLGGTGELFF,TGTGCCAGCAGTTACTCGTTAGGGGGCACCGGGGAGCTGTTTTTT
TRBV6-2/TRBV6-3,.,TRBJ2-5,.,CASSYSLRKADQETQYF,TGTGCCAGCAGTTACTCTCTTCGGAAGGCGGACCAAGAGACCCAGTACTTC
TRBV5-4,.,TRBJ1-1,.,CASSAREQLNTEAFF,TGTGCCAGCAGCGCCCGGGAACAGTTGAACACTGAAGCTTTCTTT
TRBV24-1,.,TRBJ2-3,.,CATKGSSTDTQYF,TGTGCCACCAAGGGGTCAAGCACAGATACGCAGTATTTT
TRBV18,.,TRBJ1-2,TRBD1,CASSPMTGAGGTEFDGYTF,TGTGCCAGCTCACCAATGACCGGGGCAGGGGGCACGGAATTCGATGGCTACACCTTC
TRBV5-1,.,TRBJ2-7,TRBD1,CASSLTTGTGEQYF,TGCGCCAGCAGCTTAACGACAGGGACGGGCGAGCAGTACTTC
TRBV6-1,.,TRBJ1-6,.,CASSEASSPLHF,TGTGCCAGCAGTGAAGCGAGTTCACCCCTCCACTTT
TRBV19,.,TRBJ1-5,.,CASSITDPYQPQHF,TGTGCCAGTAGTATAACAGACCCCTATCAGCCCCAGCATTTT
TRBV5-1,once,TRBJ2-1,TRBD2,CASSKQIAGAFNEQFF,TGCGCCAGCAGCAAGCAAATAGCGGGAGCCTTCAATGAGCAGTTCTTC
TRBV30,.,TRBJ1-2,.,CAWRQTGINYGYTF,TGTGCCTGGAGACAAACAGGGATTAACTATGGCTACACCTTC
TRBV10-2,few,TRBJ1-1,.,CASRDSGNTEAFF,TGCGCCAGCAGGGACAGTGGGAACACTGAAGCTTTCTTT
TRBV18,.,TRBJ1-1,TRBD1,CASSQGQGPEAFF,TGTGCCAGCTCGCAGGGACAGGGCCCTGAAGCTTTCTTT
TRBV27,.,TRBJ1-1,.,CASSPPNGGLSLWNTEAFF,TGTGCCAGCAGCCCACCCAACGGGGGGCTCTCGCTTTGGAACACTGAAGCTTTCTTT
TRBV15,.,TRBJ1-5,TRBD1,CATSKDRARPHF,TGTGCCACCAGCAAAGACAGGGCCCGTCCGCATTTT
TRBV18,.,TRBJ2-7,.,CASSPPSEVKEEQYF,TGTGCCAGCTCACCACCTTCGGAGGTGAAGGAGGAGCAGTACTTC
TRBV5-1,once,TRBJ2-5,TRBD2,CASWDGRALGETQYF,TGCGCCAGTTGGGACGGGAGGGCCTTAGGAGAGACCCAGTACTTC
TRBV3-1/TRBV3-2,.,TRBJ1-2,.,CASTSGEGYGYTF,TGTGCCAGCACCTCAGGGGAGGGATATGGCTACACCTTC
TRBV2,.,TRBJ1-6,.,CASSEDWTDNSPLHF,TGTGCCAGCAGTGAAGACTGGACAGATAATTCACCCCTCCACTTT
TRBV5-1,.,TRBJ2-5,TRBD1,CASSSGTGAGETQYF,TGCGCCAGCAGCTCGGGGACAGGGGCTGGAGAGACCCAGTACTTC
TRBV2,.,TRBJ2-2,.,CASSDRQNTGELFF,TGTGCCAGCAGTGATCGACAGAACACCGGGGAGCTGTTTTTT
TRBV29-1,once,TRBJ1-2,.,CSVRTGVSDYGYTF,TGCAGCGTGAGAACAGGAGTTTCGGACTATGGCTACACCTTC
TRBV6-5,.,TRBJ2-2,.,CATRDNPNTGELFF,TGTGCCACTCGCGACAACCCGAACACCGGGGAGCTGTTTTTT
TRBV9,.,TRBJ2-2,.,CASSAPEFKGVGTGELFF,TGTGCCAGCAGCGCCCCCGAGTTCAAGGGAGTAGGAACCGGGGAGCTGTTTTTT
TRBV6-1,.,TRBJ2-5,TRBD2,CASSEALGGVWKTQYF,TGTGCCAGCAGTGAAGCGCTGGGGGGGGTCTGGAAGACCCAGTACTTC
TRBV4-2,.,TRBJ2-7,TRBD2,CASSQAVGLLFHEQYF,TGTGCCAGCAGCCAGGCAGTGGGACTATTGTTCCACGAGCAGTACTTC
TRBV6-2/TRBV6-3,.,TRBJ2-1,.,CASSYVDRQFF,TGTGCCAGCAGTTACGTCGACAGGCAGTTCTTC
TRBV28,.,TRBJ2-2,.,CASSPVFSGSGNTGELFF,TGTGCCAGCAGCCCGGTTTTTAGCGGAAGCGGGAACACCGGGGAGCTGTTTTTT
TRBV7-8,.,TRBJ2-5,.,CASSFSMETQYF,TGTGCCAGCAGCTTTAGTATGGAGACCCAGTACTTC
TRBV6-5,few,TRBJ1-1,TRBD1,CASSMDRVRGTEAFF,TGTGCCAGCAGCATGGACAGGGTACGGGGGACTGAAGCTTTCTTT
TRBV28,.,TRBJ2-1,.,CASSPIRILGLNEQFF,TGTGCCAGCAGCCCGATAAGAATCCTCGGTCTCAATGAGCAGTTCTTC
TRBV7-2,.,TRBJ2-3,TRBD1,CASSLTAGAVAGGTQYF,TGTGCCAGCAGCTTAACGGCAGGGGCAGTTGCAGGGGGTACGCAGTATTTT
TRBV11-3,.,TRBJ2-7,TRBD1,CASSLEGGNSSYEQYF,TGTGCCAGCAGCTTAGAAGGGGGCAACTCATCCTACGAGCAGTACTTC
TRBV5-1,.,TRBJ2-3,TRBD2,CASSGGLATDTQYF,TGCGCCAGCAGCGGGGGACTAGCAACAGATACGCAGTATTTT
TRBV18,.,TRBJ2-4,TRBD1,CASSRGQGPKNIQYF,TGTGCCAGCTCACGGGGACAGGGGCCCAAAAACATTCAGTACTTC
TRBV28,.,TRBJ1-1,.,CASSLGGAVAFF,TGTGCCAGCAGTTTAGGGGGCGCTGTGGCTTTCTTT
TRBV5-1,few,TRBJ2-5,.,CASSARSALRETQYF,TGCGCCAGCAGCGCCCGGAGTGCCCTGAGAGAGACCCAGTACTTC
TRBV5-1,few,TRBJ1-2,.,CASSPDQGRGYTF,TGCGCCAGCAGCCCGGATCAGGGTCGGGGCTACACCTTC
TRBV6-1,.,TRBJ2-4,TRBD1,CASSEGQGASKNIQYF,TGTGCCAGCAGTGAAGGGCAGGGGGCATCCAAAAACATTCAGTACTTC
TRBV7-9,.,TRBJ1-4,TRBD1,CASGSGQINEKLFF,TGTGCCAGCGGATCGGGACAGATTAATGAAAAACTGTTTTTT
TRBV11-1,few,TRBJ2-1,.,CASSTSPLAYNEQFF,TGTGCCAGCAGCACGTCCCCTTTAGCCTACAATGAGCAGTTCTTC
TRBV7-3,once,TRBJ2-4,TRBD1,CASSRDRVSIQYF,TGTGCCAGCAGTCGGGACAGGGTATCCATTCAGTACTTC
TRBV20-1,once,TRBJ2-7,TRBD1,CSASEGQGVGEQYF,TGCAGTGCTAGTGAAGGACAGGGGGTGGGGGAGCAGTACTTC
TRBV28,.,TRBJ1-3,.,CASSFSGTGNTIYF,TGTGCCAGCAGTTTCAGCGGGACTGGAAACACCATATATTTT
TRBV9,.,TRBJ1-5,TRBD1,CASSDHQGAGNQPQHF,TGTGCCAGCAGCGACCACCAGGGGGCGGGCAATCAGCCCCAGCATTTT